This TCR beta chain was identified during a study of blood T cell repertoires in COVID-19. Study-level information: The samples span acute and convalescent COVID-19 from the United States, Italy and Spain. The analysed material was cDNA or gDNA that came from T cells, B-cell-depleted T cells, or PBMCs.

Authors' processing steps: The assay estimated nucleated cells by amplifying reference gene primers. Data came from immunoSEQ multiplex PCR; TCRdb stores just in-frame clones and leaves some out. The V and J calls and clone size are taken from that table; D and trimming were inferred from the DNA. The table includes tens of thousands of clones, about 77% detected once. This clone has only one observation. Seattle patient enrollment occurred during active infection, with longitudinal follow-up thereafter. CDR3 length: 15 amino acids. After removal of 4 bases from V and 9 bases from J, the junction contained 7 bases not matched to a gene. Germline V gene lookup returns CDR1 LGHDT and CDR2 YNNKEL (reference sequence).

The clonotype originates from a man between 65 and 79 years old with COVID-19, enrolled during active disease. The chain employs TRBV3-1 (or the pseudogene TRBV3-2) and TRBJ2-1; 12 bases align to TRBD1. Sequences were obtained from peripheral blood. CDR3 DNA: TGTGCCAGCAGCCGCCTGGGACAGGGGGCCAGTGAGCAGTTCTTC. It encodes CASSRLGQGASEQFF.